One sample yielded the 18 T cell receptor beta chains listed below, sequenced in a study of CD8 T cells in ankylosing spondylitis (dated by TCRdb to about 2017). General findings and caveats noted by the study authors: Blood from ankylosing spondylitis patients appeared to be characterized by a TCR beta motif composed of under 10 highly homologous amino acid variants.

These receptors have no known antigen. Library preparation was by 5' RACE. The sequencing machine was an Illumina HiSeq 2500. In-frame beta chains were kept once TCRdb had trimmed the public reads at Q25 with fastp and called clones with MiXCR. Records with the same CDR3 protein are collapsed into one entry carrying the most frequent genes and DNA. This sample is represented by roughly 350,000 distinct CDR3 sequences; around 7.6% of them were singletons. The ten largest make up 13% to 15% of the sample. Source material: blood, either unsorted or a sorted T cell fraction (not recorded which). The receptors originated from a male donor with ankylosing spondylitis.

The table lists this clonotype with a few counts. The genes are TRBV7-2 and TRBJ2-7, with 10 bases identical to TRBD1. In germline, CDR1 is SGHTA, CDR2 FQGNSA. This CDR3 is 16 amino acids long. Trimming at V came to 4 bases and at J to 2 bases, leaving 8 bases not matched to a gene. The CDR3 DNA sequence: TGTGCCAGCAGCTCTCGGGGACAGGGGTCCCCCTACGAGCAGTACTTC. Translated: CASSSRGQGSPYEQYF.

The genes are TRBV20-1 and TRBJ2-1, with D perhaps matching TRBD2 (5 bases). There are 13 residues in the CDR3. Germline V lookup: CDR1 DFQATT, CDR2 SNEGSKA (reference sequence). Trimming took off 3 bases at V and 5 bases at J, with 11 bases between the two ends. The CDR3 DNA reads as TGCAGTGCTAGTGCTGGGAGTAACAATGAGCAGTTCTTC. Translating gives CSASAGSNNEQFF.

This clonotype has just a few counts. V and J are TRBV7-3 and TRBJ1-3, with TRBD1 identical over 9 bases. The CDR3 spans 15 residues. CDR1 and CDR2 (germline): SGHTA, FQGTGA. V dropped 5 bases and J dropped 4; count of bases not matched to a gene: 6. CDR3 sequence: CASSPTGGRGNTIYF. The CDR3 nucleotides read TGTGCCAGCAGCCCTACAGGGGGCAGGGGAAACACCATATATTTT.

This chain links TRBV10-3 with TRBJ2-2; D remains unclear. The germline V and J ends were trimmed by 0 bases and 7 bases, with 15 bases remaining between them. This CDR3 has 16 amino acids. Germline CDR1 and CDR2: ENHRY and SYGVKD. As DNA, the CDR3 is TGTGCCATCAGTGAGTCCCGGACGGCTCGCGGCGGGGAGCTGTTTTTT. The encoded protein is CAISESRTARGGELFF.

This sequence joins TRBV4-2 and TRBJ1-3; D is possibly TRBD1 (5 bases). The germline V gene has CDR1 LGHNA and CDR2 YNFKEQ. The germline V and J ends were trimmed by 2 bases and 0 bases, with 11 bases remaining between them. There are 16 residues in the CDR3. The CDR3 here is CASSQTLGRSGNTIYF. The CDR3 DNA follows: TGTGCCAGCAGCCAAACTCTGGGGCGCTCTGGAAACACCATATATTTT.

This chain connects TRBV18 to TRBJ2-1; no definite D call. Per the germline V gene, CDR1 is KGHSH and CDR2 is LQKENI. There are 15 residues in the CDR3. The V gene lost 4 bases and the J gene lost 8 bases, with 18 bases spanning the gap. As DNA, the CDR3 is TGTGCCAGCTCACGGGCCGGGCCCCCCGGCGATGAGCAGTTCTTC. Its translation is CASSRAGPPGDEQFF.

There are many counts of this clonotype. The chain joins TRBV5-1 to TRBJ2-5; a weak D match, TRBD2 (6 bases). The CDR3 contains 14 residues. Trimming left V 4 bases short and J 5 bases short, with 15 bases between. Per the germline V gene, CDR1 is SGHRS and CDR2 is YFSETQ. The CDR3 spells CASSAEGVGETQYF. DNA of the CDR3: TGCGCCAGCAGCGCGGAGGGAGTTGGGGAGACCCAGTACTTC.

This sequence joins TRBV4-1 and TRBJ2-2; 9 bases match TRBD2. Losses at the gene ends were 3 bases for V and 3 bases for J; bases not matched to a gene: 2. Germline assignment: CDR1 MGHRA and CDR2 YSYEKL. The CDR3 consists of 15 residues. Here the CDR3 reads CASSHRLADTGELFF. The CDR3 bases are TGCGCCAGCAGCCACAGACTAGCGGACACCGGGGAGCTGTTTTTT.

This clonotype occurred a few times. The chain has TRBV6-1 and TRBJ2-1; TRBD1 agrees at 8 bases. This CDR3 is built from 14 residues. V lost 6 bases to trimming and J lost 1 base; unmatched junction nucleotides: 2. Germline V lookup: CDR1 MNHNS, CDR2 SASEGT. This chain's CDR3 is CASRDRESYNEQFF. CDR3 bases: TGTGCCAGCAGGGACAGGGAATCCTACAATGAGCAGTTCTTC.

This clonotype was recorded at least ten times. The genes are TRBV6-1 and TRBJ1-1; possible D gene TRBD1, 5 bases. Germline assignment: CDR1 MNHNS and CDR2 SASEGT. The CDR3 sequence is 13 residues long. V was cut by 5 bases and J by 7 bases, with 14 bases left in between. CDR3 residues: CASSRGIDGEAFF. Here the CDR3 DNA reads TGTGCCAGCAGTAGGGGTATTGATGGTGAAGCTTTCTTT.

There are a few counts of this clonotype. The chain combines TRBV2 with TRBJ1-5; D uncertain. The V and J ends lost 1 base and 3 bases respectively, with 10 bases between them. The germline CDR1 and CDR2 sequences are SNHLY and FYNNEI. The CDR3 runs 15 residues. The CDR3 bases are TGTGCCAGCAGTGAAGAGGGATATCTCAATCAGCCCCAGCATTTT. The encoded protein is CASSEEGYLNQPQHF.

This clonotype showed up just a few times. This chain links TRBV5-1 with TRBJ2-3, with D unresolved. Between the trimmed V and J ends, which lost 1 base and 1 base, there was a span of 7 bases. There are 14 residues in the CDR3. Germline assignment: CDR1 SGHRS and CDR2 YFSETQ. The CDR3 here is CASSLFLGTDTQYF. The DNA of the CDR3 is TGCGCCAGCAGCTTGTTCCTAGGCACAGATACGCAGTATTTT.

This clonotype has ten or more counts. The chain joins TRBV29-1 to TRBJ1-2, with no clear D. Trimming took 6 bases from V and 7 from J, leaving 15 bases between them. The CDR3 extends over 12 amino acids. Germline CDR1 SQVTM, CDR2 ANQGSEA. The CDR3 nucleotides are TGCAGCGTCGTGACCTCAGGTCGTGGCTACACCTTC. This codes for CSVVTSGRGYTF.

This clonotype was counted ten times or more. V and J are TRBV25-1 and TRBJ2-7; 9 bases are a match to TRBD1. The CDR3 has 17 amino acids. The ends lost 0 bases at V and 0 bases at J; junction bases unmatched: 6. CDR1 is MGHDK and CDR2 is SYGVNS in the germline V gene. The CDR3 DNA reads TGTGCCAGCAGTGAATATATGGGACAGGGAAGCTCCTACGAGCAGTACTTC. It encodes CASSEYMGQGSSYEQYF.

This chain links TRBV29-1 with TRBJ1-1; the match to TRBD1 covers 8 bases. This CDR3 has 14 amino acids. Germline CDR1 SQVTM, CDR2 ANQGSEA. V trimming: 7 bases; J trimming: 2 bases; junction bases outside the gene matches: 9. Here the CDR3 reads CSAPDRAYNTEAFF. For the CDR3, the DNA is TGCAGCGCACCGGACAGGGCTTATAACACTGAAGCTTTCTTT.

This clonotype was seen a handful of times. The rearrangement links TRBV5-1 to TRBJ2-5; a weak D match, TRBD1 (6 bases). This CDR3 has 14 amino acids. Trimming removed 6 bases from V and 0 bases from J, with 12 bases in between. CDR1 and CDR2 from the germline V gene are SGHRS and YFSETQ. The CDR3 nucleotides read TGCGCCAGCACCTGGGGGCAGAACCAAGAGACCCAGTACTTC. This sequence encodes CASTWGQNQETQYF.

This clonotype came up many times. The V gene is TRBV28, the J gene TRBJ2-7; 8 bases align to TRBD1. Germline V lookup: CDR1 MDHEN, CDR2 SYDVKM. V trimming: 7 bases; J trimming: 3 bases; junction bases outside the gene matches: 11. The length of the CDR3 is 15 residues. The CDR3 region is CASNQPGQVIYEQYF. The CDR3 nucleotides are TGTGCCAGCAATCAACCGGGACAGGTAATCTACGAGCAGTACTTC.

The chain is built from TRBV5-1 and TRBJ2-5; no firm D call. CDR3 size: 13 residues. Germline V gene sequence: CDR1 SGHRS, CDR2 YFSETQ. V shed 2 bases and J shed 4 bases, with 9 bases lying between them. CDR3 in DNA: TGCGCCAGCAGCTTTGCTCTCGGAGAGACCCAGTACTTC. Translation: CASSFALGETQYF.